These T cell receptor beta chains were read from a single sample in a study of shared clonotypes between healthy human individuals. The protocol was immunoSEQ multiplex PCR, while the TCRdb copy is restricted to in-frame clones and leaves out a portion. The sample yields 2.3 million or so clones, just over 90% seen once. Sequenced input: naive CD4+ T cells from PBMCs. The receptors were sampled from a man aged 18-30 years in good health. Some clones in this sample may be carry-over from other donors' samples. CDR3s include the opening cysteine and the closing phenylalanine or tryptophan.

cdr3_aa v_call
CASSYLAEKLFF TRBV6-5
CASTSGGGRVEAFF TRBV28
CASSFSGTRQETQYF TRBV11-2
CASSPLGQGGETQYF TRBV18
CASSEALLAGPQEQYF TRBV6-1
CASSPDLSDRPVKTQYF TRBV7-2
CASSTPSGVTDTQYF TRBV5-4
CASSLTGTGSGYTF TRBV7-2
CASSPTAGSDTQYF TRBV9
CASSTGSSGTGEQYF TRBV18
CASSIGGGSYNEQFF TRBV19
CASSGMGGPTEAFF TRBV19
CASSQGHGGETQYF TRBV18
CASSFGPTDTQYF TRBV7-3
CATSRDRRGLGATNEKLFF TRBV15
CASSPQGTNTYEQYF TRBV9
CASSSYMNTEAFF TRBV7-2